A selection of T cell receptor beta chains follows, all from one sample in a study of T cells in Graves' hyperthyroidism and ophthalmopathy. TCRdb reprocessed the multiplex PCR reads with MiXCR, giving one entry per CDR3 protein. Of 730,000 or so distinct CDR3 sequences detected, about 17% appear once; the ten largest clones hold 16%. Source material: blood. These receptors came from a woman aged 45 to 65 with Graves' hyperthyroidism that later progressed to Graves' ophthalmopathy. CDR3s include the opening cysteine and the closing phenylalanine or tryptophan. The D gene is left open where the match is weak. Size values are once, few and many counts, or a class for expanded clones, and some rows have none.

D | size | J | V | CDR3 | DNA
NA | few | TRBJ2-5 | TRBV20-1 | CSARGRTQMETQYF | TGCAGTGCGAGAGGGCGTACGCAAATGGAGACCCAGTACTTC
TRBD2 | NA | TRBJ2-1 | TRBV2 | CASRAGLDYNEQFF | TGTGCCAGCAGAGCGGGACTCGACTACAATGAGCAGTTCTTC
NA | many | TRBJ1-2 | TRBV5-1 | CASSLAEGKWYGYTF | TGCGCCAGCAGCTTGGCCGAGGGGAAGTGGTATGGCTACACCTTC
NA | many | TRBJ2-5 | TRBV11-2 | CASSNPRGHQETQYF | TGTGCCAGCAGCAACCCACGGGGCCACCAAGAGACCCAGTACTTC
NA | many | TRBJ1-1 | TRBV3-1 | CASSQEGTMNTEAFF | TGTGCCAGCAGCCAAGAAGGGACCATGAACACTGAAGCTTTCTTT
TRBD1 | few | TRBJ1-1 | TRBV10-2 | CASSADRAVTKAFF | TGCGCCAGCAGTGCCGACAGGGCTGTCACGAAAGCTTTCTTT
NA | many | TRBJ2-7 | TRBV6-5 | CASSYRNEQYF | TGTGCCAGCAGTTACAGGAACGAGCAGTACTTC
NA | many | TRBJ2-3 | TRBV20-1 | CSASVESTDTQYF | TGCAGTGCTAGTGTGGAATCCACAGATACGCAGTATTTT
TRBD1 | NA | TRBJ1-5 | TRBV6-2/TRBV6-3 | CASAFPGQGNQPQHF | TGTGCCAGCGCGTTCCCGGGACAGGGCAATCAGCCCCAGCATTTT
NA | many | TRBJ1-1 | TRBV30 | CAWVQGRRNTEAFF | TGTGCCTGGGTACAGGGAAGAAGAAACACTGAAGCTTTCTTT
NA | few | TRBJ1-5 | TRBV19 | CASSISAGEQPQHF | TGTGCCAGTAGTATATCGGCAGGGGAACAGCCCCAGCATTTT
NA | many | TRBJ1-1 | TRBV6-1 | CASNGHRNTEAFF | TGTGCCAGCAACGGACATAGGAACACTGAAGCTTTCTTT
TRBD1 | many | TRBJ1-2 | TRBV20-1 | CSAGQGALGYTF | TGCAGTGCTGGACAGGGGGCGCTGGGCTACACCTTC
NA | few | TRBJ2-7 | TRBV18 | CASPPGLGRGVYEQYF | TGTGCCAGCCCACCAGGACTTGGAAGGGGGGTCTACGAGCAGTACTTC
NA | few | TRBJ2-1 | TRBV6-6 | CASSYSSNSSYNEQFF | TGTGCCAGCAGTTACTCTAGCAATAGCTCCTACAATGAGCAGTTCTTC
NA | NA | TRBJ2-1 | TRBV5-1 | CASSQHRTRHTQDGIF | TGCGCCAGCAGCCAGCACAGGACCCGGCATACCCAGGACGGGATCTTC
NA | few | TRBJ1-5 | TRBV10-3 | CAISEFGQPQHF | TGTGCCATCAGTGAATTTGGTCAGCCCCAGCATTTT
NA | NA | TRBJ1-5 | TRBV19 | CASSTGYTVQHF | TGTGCCAGTAGCACGGGGTACACCGTCCAGCATTTT
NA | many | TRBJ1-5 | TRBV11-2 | CASSLGEVQPQHF | TGTGCCAGCAGCTTGGGGGAAGTACAGCCCCAGCATTTT
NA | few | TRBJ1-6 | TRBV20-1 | CSAARGAGNSPLHF | TGCAGTGCTGCCCGGGGGGCCGGTAATTCACCCCTCCACTTT
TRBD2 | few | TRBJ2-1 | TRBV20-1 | CSARVIAGVPSGEQFF | TGCAGTGCTAGAGTAATAGCGGGAGTACCCTCTGGTGAGCAGTTCTTC
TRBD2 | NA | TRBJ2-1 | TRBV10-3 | CAISESFGGSEQFF | TGTGCCATCAGTGAGAGCTTCGGGGGGAGCGAGCAGTTCTTC
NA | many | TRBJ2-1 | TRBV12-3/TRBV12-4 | CASSPPTNYNEQFF | TGTGCCAGCAGTCCCCCTACTAACTACAATGAGCAGTTCTTC
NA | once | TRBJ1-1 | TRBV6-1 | CASSASGAPSEAFF | TGTGCCAGCAGTGCCTCAGGGGCGCCTAGTGAAGCTTTCTTT
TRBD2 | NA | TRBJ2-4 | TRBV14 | CASSRSGGVSIAKNIQYF | TGTGCCAGCAGCCGAAGCGGGGGGGTATCTATAGCCAAAAACATTCAGTACTTC
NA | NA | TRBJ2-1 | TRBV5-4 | CASSLGGGNNNEQFF | TGTGCCAGCAGCTTGGGAGGGGGAAACAACAATGAGCAGTTCTTC
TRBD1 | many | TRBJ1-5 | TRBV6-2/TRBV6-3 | CASSYSRDRVKVGNQPQHF | TGTGCCAGCAGTTACAGCCGGGACAGGGTCAAAGTTGGCAATCAGCCCCAGCATTTT
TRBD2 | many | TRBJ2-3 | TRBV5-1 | CASSLDLAGGTDTQYF | TGCGCCAGCAGCTTGGATCTAGCGGGGGGCACAGATACGCAGTATTTT
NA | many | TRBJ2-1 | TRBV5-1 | CASSPSSGSYNEQFF | TGCGCCAGCAGCCCCTCGTCGGGTTCCTACAATGAGCAGTTCTTC
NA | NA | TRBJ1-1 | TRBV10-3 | CAIRRGADTEAFF | TGTGCCATCAGGAGGGGCGCGGACACTGAAGCTTTCTTT
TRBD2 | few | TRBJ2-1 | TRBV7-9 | CASSLESGGVSYNEQFF | TGTGCCAGCAGCTTAGAGAGCGGGGGGGTTTCATACAATGAGCAGTTCTTC
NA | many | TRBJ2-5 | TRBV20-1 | CSATWGKTQYF | TGCAGTGCTACGTGGGGGAAGACCCAGTACTTC
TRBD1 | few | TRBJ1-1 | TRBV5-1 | CASSQRTGMNTEAFF | TGCGCCAGCAGCCAACGGACAGGGATGAACACTGAAGCTTTCTTT
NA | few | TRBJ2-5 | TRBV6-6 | CASSYARAGETQYF | TGTGCCAGCAGTTACGCCAGGGCGGGGGAGACCCAGTACTTC
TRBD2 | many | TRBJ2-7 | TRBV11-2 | CASSTDGGTYEQYF | TGTGCCAGCAGTACCGACGGGGGGACCTACGAGCAGTACTTC
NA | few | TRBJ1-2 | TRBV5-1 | CASSPQVANYGYTF | TGCGCCAGCAGCCCACAGGTTGCTAACTATGGCTACACCTTC
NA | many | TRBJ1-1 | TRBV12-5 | CASGPGRGLFTEAFF | TGTGCTAGTGGCCCGGGGCGAGGGCTGTTCACTGAAGCTTTCTTT
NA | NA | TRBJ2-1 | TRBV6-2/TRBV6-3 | CASSSAALNEQFF | TGTGCCAGCAGTTCCGCCGCCCTTAATGAGCAGTTCTTC
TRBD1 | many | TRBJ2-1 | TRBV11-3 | CASSKRGGQGNEQFF | TGTGCCAGCAGCAAAAGAGGGGGCCAGGGCAATGAGCAGTTCTTC
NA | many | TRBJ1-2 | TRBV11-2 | CASSLDGRISNYGYTF | TGTGCCAGCAGCTTAGATGGGAGAATTTCTAACTATGGCTACACCTTC
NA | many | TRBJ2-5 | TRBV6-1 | CASTKRLSGGVGETQYF | TGTGCCAGCACCAAACGTCTGTCAGGGGGGGTAGGGGAGACCCAGTACTTC
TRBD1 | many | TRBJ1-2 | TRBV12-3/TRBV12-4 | CASSFSLGAGGYGYTF | TGTGCCAGCAGTTTTAGTCTAGGGGCAGGGGGATATGGCTACACCTTC
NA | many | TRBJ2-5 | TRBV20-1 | CSAASRQETQYF | TGCAGTGCGGCCTCGAGGCAAGAGACCCAGTACTTC
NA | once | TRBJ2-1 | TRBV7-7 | CASSLFPGWENEQFF | TGTGCTAGCAGCTTGTTTCCCGGGTGGGAAAATGAGCAGTTCTTC
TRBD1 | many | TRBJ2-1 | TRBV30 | CAWSQGQGVVAEQFF | TGTGCCTGGAGTCAAGGACAGGGGGTCGTCGCTGAGCAGTTCTTC
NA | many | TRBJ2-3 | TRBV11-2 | CASSRRASGGTDTQYF | TGTGCCAGCAGCCGACGGGCCTCAGGGGGCACAGATACGCAGTATTTT
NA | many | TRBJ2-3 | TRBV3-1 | CASSRRSLGTSTDTQYF | TGTGCCAGCAGCCGCCGATCTCTAGGGACCAGCACAGATACGCAGTATTTT
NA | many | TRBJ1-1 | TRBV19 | CATGMGTPAQTEAFF | TGTGCCACTGGGATGGGTACCCCAGCTCAAACTGAAGCTTTCTTT
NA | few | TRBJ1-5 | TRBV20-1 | CSARGMGNQPQHF | TGCAGTGCTAGAGGGATGGGGAATCAGCCCCAGCATTTT
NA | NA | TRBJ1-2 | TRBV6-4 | CATAPIPGTGYTF | TGTGCCACTGCTCCGATACCAGGCACGGGCTACACCTTC